This TCR beta chain was retrieved from a study of blood T cell repertoires in COVID-19 (dated by TCRdb to the early 2020s). About the study as a whole: Samples from collaborators originated in the United States, Italy and Spain and spanned both the acute and convalescent phases of COVID-19. The prospective study material was composed of cDNA or gDNA derived from T cells, B-cell-depleted T cells, or PBMCs. Deeply sampled blood TCRbeta repertoires from subjects exposed to, actively infected with, or recovered from COVID-19 were included in the dataset. A freely available public database, intended as a resource for researchers studying the immune response to SARS-CoV-2, is where the repertoires were released. The samples were drawn from the first 160 participants of the ongoing ImmuneRACE study and from under 1,500 subjects provided by 6 global collaborators. Nearly every sample came with metadata listing a de-identified subject ID, COVID-19 status, age in years and sex. Where available, HLA class I and class II types were taken from metadata supplied by the sample provider and were not determined by assay-based typing. Overall results and qualifications from the work: How much clinical and demographic metadata was included differed by source and by participant, and the metadata was provided uncurated.

V lost 3 bases and J lost 7 bases, and the count of bases not matched to a germline gene is 7. CDR1 and CDR2, per the germline V gene (reference sequence), are GTSNPN and SVGIG. The cysteine opens and the phenylalanine closes a CDR3 of 15 amino acids. The sequence is cut down to CDR3 DNA, 45 bases in frame from base 1. A word on this clone: Its specific antigen is unknown. Per-base qualities were not stored, and no clone one base away is much larger.

Participants in the prospective study were enrolled through a virtual design, were aged roughly 18 to 100 years, and lived in roughly 25 United States geographic areas. In the prospective study, cohorts were assigned on the basis of participant-reported clinical history obtained from a screening survey and a study questionnaire. ImmuneRACE Cohort 3 recovered participants were defined by two consecutive negative NP/OP PCR tests, healthcare professional clearance, or symptom resolution. Mobile phlebotomists in the prospective study collected whole blood, serum and a nasopharyngeal or oropharyngeal swab from every participant. Prospective study participants could optionally give additional blood draws and questionnaires over an approximately two-month period. Before DNA extraction, blood samples from the prospective study were shipped at room temperature or frozen. TCRbeta CDR3 regions were amplified from genomic DNA using the immunoSEQ Assay, a bias-controlled multiplex PCR. The authors' analysis ran thus. Nucleated cell counts per sample were estimated from amplification of reference gene primers within the assay. To quantify the absolute abundance of each unique TCRbeta CDR3 rearrangement, sequence reads were collapsed and filtered. For each sample, productive Simpson clonality was calculated as the square root of Simpson's diversity index over productive rearrangements. Sourced from immuneACCESS, this table was stored by TCRdb with only in-frame sequences that have V and J called. A share of the clones is absent; for the studies checked, an unresolved V gene accounts for under half, and the remainder has no known explanation. V and J calls and clone size come straight from that table; D and trimming were deduced from the DNA. This sample holds roughly 300,000 clones; 70% to 90% were observed only once. The top ten hold 10% of the sample.

The chain employs TRBV30 and TRBJ1-6, with 9 bases matching TRBD1. The clonotype originates from a woman between 18 and 30 years old who had recovered from COVID-19. Sequencing was performed on PBMCs or T cells enriched from blood (not recorded which). In nucleotide form, the sequence is TGTGCCTGGAGACACAGGGGGCGAGGGAATTCACCCCTCCACTTT. Its coded protein is CAWRHRGRGNSPLHF.